This T cell receptor beta chain comes out of a study of cytomegalovirus exposure and HLA in healthy donors. Overall study results and limits: Cytomegalovirus-associated TCR beta chains were listed, numbering approximately 150.

The table lists this clone with a few counts. Its antigen is not known. It was healthy bone marrow donors who served as donors. The PCR ran on 60 Vbeta and 13 Jbeta primers. TCRdb keeps only in-frame clones here, not all; method: immunoSEQ multiplex PCR. The sample includes about 180,000 clones, 70% to 80% seen only once; the top ten take about 1.5%. The material sequenced was PBMCs. This clonotype was sampled from a man younger than 35 in good health and CMV-seronegative.

For the CDR3, the DNA is TGCGCCTCGAAAAGGGGGGGCGATGCAGATACGCAGTATTTT. This gives the protein CASKRGGDADTQYF. This chain joins TRBV10-1 and TRBJ2-3; D is possibly TRBD2 (7 bases). CDR3 length: 14 amino acids. Germline-derived CDR1 and CDR2 are WNHNN and SYGVQD (reference sequence). Trimming cost V 11 bases and J 4 bases, with 19 bases left between them.